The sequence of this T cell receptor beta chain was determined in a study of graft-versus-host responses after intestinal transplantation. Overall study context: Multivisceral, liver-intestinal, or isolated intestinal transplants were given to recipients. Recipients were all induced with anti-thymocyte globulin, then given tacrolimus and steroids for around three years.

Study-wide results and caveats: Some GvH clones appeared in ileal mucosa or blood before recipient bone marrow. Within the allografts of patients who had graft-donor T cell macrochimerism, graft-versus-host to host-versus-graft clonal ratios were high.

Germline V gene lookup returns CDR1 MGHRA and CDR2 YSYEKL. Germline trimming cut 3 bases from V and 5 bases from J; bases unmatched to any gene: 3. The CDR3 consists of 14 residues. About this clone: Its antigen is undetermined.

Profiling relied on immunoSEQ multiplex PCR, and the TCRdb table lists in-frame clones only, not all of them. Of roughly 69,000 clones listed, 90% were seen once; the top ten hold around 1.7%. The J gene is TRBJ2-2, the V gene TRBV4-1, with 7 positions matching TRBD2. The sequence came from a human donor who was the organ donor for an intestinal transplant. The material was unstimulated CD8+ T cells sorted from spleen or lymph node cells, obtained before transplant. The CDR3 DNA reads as TGCGCCAGCAGCCAGGGACTACCGACCGGGGAGCTGTTTTTT. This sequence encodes CASSQGLPTGELFF.